The 6 T cell receptor beta chains below were found in one sample sequenced in a study of human T cells and chemical hapten exposure. Noted time point: patch test 2, 6 weeks after DPC sensitization. Treatment described: therapeutic diphenylcyclopropenone sensitization with weekly scalp DPC. MiXCR, applied by TCRdb to the RACE reads, yields one record per CDR3 protein. The sample records about 140,000 distinct CDR3 sequences, over 9.5% being singletons. The source was whole blood, collected in connection with sensitization to the hapten diphenylcyclopropenone (DPC). All receptors come from a woman in her forties or fifties with alopecia areata. Some clones in this sample may be carry-over from other donors' samples.

By sample share, this clonotype is medium-sized. V is TRBV6-1 and J is TRBJ1-3; perhaps TRBD1 as D (5 bases). The CDR3 loop spans 14 amino acids. V dropped 3 bases and J dropped 0 bases, with 6 bases sitting between them. CDR1 and CDR2 from the germline V gene are MNHNS and SASEGT. For the CDR3, the DNA is TGTGCCAGCAGTGACGGGGCCTCTGGAAACACCATATATTTT. Translated: CASSDGASGNTIYF.

This clonotype was seen more than once but under ten times. The chain carries TRBV11-2 and TRBJ2-6; TRBD2 agrees at 7 bases. The CDR3 extends over 16 amino acids. Germline trimming cut 7 bases from V and 4 bases from J; bases unmatched to any gene: 10. CDR1 SGHAT and CDR2 FQNNGV come from the germline V gene. CDR3 region: CASTLGGLAGANVLTF. As DNA, the CDR3 is TGTGCCAGCACCCTCGGGGGGTTGGCAGGGGCCAACGTCCTGACTTTC. The whole variable domain, remainder taken from reference TRBV11-2 and TRBJ2-6, is EAGVAQSPRYKIIEKRQSVAFWCNPISGHATLYWYQQILGQGPKLLIQFQNNGVVDDSQLPKDRFSAERLKGVDSTLKIQPAKLEDSAVYLCASTLGGLAGANVLTFGAGSRLTVL.

The chain links TRBV30 to TRBJ2-7; D remains unclear. The CDR3 totals 11 residues. Trimming shortened V by 8 bases and J by 4 bases, and 12 bases separated the two germline ends. The germline V gene has CDR1 GTSNPN and CDR2 SVGIG (reference sequence). CDR3: CAGTTSYEQYF. CDR3 in DNA: TGTGCCGGTACGACATCGTACGAGCAGTACTTC.

Ten or more counts support this clonotype. This chain links TRBV20-1 with TRBJ1-2; D may be TRBD1 (5 bases). V lost 1 base, J lost 3 bases, and 6 bases lay in between. From germline, CDR1 is DFQATT and CDR2 SNEGSKA (reference sequence). This CDR3 is built from 12 residues. In DNA form, the CDR3 reads TGCAGTGCTAGAGTGGGGGACTATGGCTACACCTTC. This codes for CSARVGDYGYTF.

The chain has TRBV4-3 and TRBJ2-1, with TRBD2 matching 7 bases. The CDR3 is 13 residues long. V was pared by 4 bases and J by 8 bases, with 5 bases of the junction left unmatched. Germline V gene data show CDR1 as LGHNA and CDR2 as YSLEER. CDR3 DNA: TGCGCCAGCAGCCTAATGGGGGGGGATGAGCAGTTCTTC. Translated, it gives CASSLMGGDEQFF.

The table lists this clonotype with many counts. This chain uses TRBV7-2 with TRBJ2-1; D possibly corresponds to TRBD1 (6 bases). The CDR3 is made up of 13 amino acids. Per germline, CDR1 SGHTA and CDR2 FQGNSA. V dropped 1 base and J dropped 10 bases, with 11 bases sitting between them. In nucleotides, the CDR3 is TGTGCCAGCAGCTTAGACAGGGCCCGCGAGCAGTTCTTC. Protein product: CASSLDRAREQFF.